This passage covers 3 T cell receptor beta chains from one sample sequenced in a study of blood T cell repertoires in COVID-19. Only in-frame clones appear in the TCRdb table, and some are missing; sequencing was by immunoSEQ multiplex PCR. The sample holds 490,000 or so clones, about nine tenths seen once. Sequencing input: PBMCs or T cells enriched from blood (not recorded which). The source is a woman aged 55-70 years who had recovered from COVID-19.

The chain couples TRBV20-1 to TRBJ2-1; D ambiguous. The length of the CDR3 is 11 residues. The V end was cut by 1 base, the J end by 7 bases, with 5 bases between. The germline CDR1 and CDR2 sequences are DFQATT and SNEGSKA (reference sequence). The DNA for the CDR3 is TGCAGTGCTAGAGTTCCTAATGAGCAGTTCTTC. This encodes CSARVPNEQFF.

This clone occurred once. This sequence joins TRBV7-9 and TRBJ1-4, with TRBD1 matching 7 bases. The V segment lost 6 bases and the J segment 4 bases; nucleotides outside the gene matches: 8. The CDR3 runs 15 residues. Germline lookup yields CDR1 SEHNR and CDR2 FQNEAQ (reference sequence). CDR3 protein: CASSPTGRINEKLFF. The DNA for the CDR3 is TGTGCCAGCAGTCCGACAGGGCGAATTAATGAAAAACTGTTTTTT.

V gene TRBV3-1 (or the pseudogene TRBV3-2) combines with J gene TRBJ1-4; no clear D. This CDR3 has 11 amino acids. The germline V and J ends were trimmed by 5 bases and 12 bases, with 10 bases remaining between them. CDR1 LGHDT and CDR2 YNNKEL come from the germline V gene (reference sequence). CDR3 residues: CASSYAGELFF. CDR3 in DNA: TGTGCCAGCAGCTACGCCGGGGAACTGTTTTTT.